This entry concerns a single T cell receptor (beta chain). What it recognizes is unknown. Only patients with spare fresh-frozen tumor and over two years of follow-up were included. The source of the sample is a study of glioma-infiltrating T cells after dendritic cell vaccination. Study information: Dendritic cells derived from monocytes and pulsed with autologous tumor lysate formed the vaccine.

Trimming took 3 bases from V and 5 from J, leaving 14 bases between them. The CDR3 extends over 14 amino acids. CDR1 is SEHNR and CDR2 is FQNEAQ in the germline V gene (reference sequence). The study, taken as a whole, reports: Survival was not directly related to TCR clonality in these patients.

The primer mix had 60 V beta and 13 J beta primers. Here immunoSEQ multiplex PCR was the method, and the copy in TCRdb shows in-frame clones only, minus some. This sample yields over 90,000 clones, of which more than 80% are seen a single time; about 12% belongs to the top ten. This sequence joins TRBV7-9 and TRBJ2-7, with D unclear. The receptor was isolated from a human donor with glioblastoma. Here the sequenced sample was blood, taken before dendritic cell vaccination. In nucleotides, the CDR3 is TGTGCCAGCAGCTTTTTAGACATCAACGACGAGCAGTACTTC. It specifies CASSFLDINDEQYF. Full variable domain (rest looked up from reference TRBV7-9 and TRBJ2-7): DTGVSQNPRHKITKRGQNVTFRCDPISEHNRLYWYRQTLGQGPEFLTYFQNEAQLEKSRLLSDRFSAERPKGSFSTLEIQRTEQGDSAMYLCASSFLDINDEQYFGPGTRLTVT.